Sequencing of this T cell receptor (beta chain) was carried out in a study of beta chain features in type 1 diabetes. For the study at large: Some 99 million sorted cells were examined across all samples. Study conclusions and caveats: VDJ junctions from patients with type 1 diabetes contained fewer insertions and more deletions.

Isolated RNA was reverse transcribed in full, so expressed TCRB transcripts were sequenced. Profiled with immunoSEQ multiplex PCR; TCRdb holds only in-frame clones, not every one. The data contain hundreds of thousands of clones, around an eighth of them singletons. On this clone: Antigen: not known.

Trimming shortened V by 3 bases and J by 4 bases, and 6 bases separated the two germline ends. The CDR3 has 11 residues. Germline CDR1 and CDR2: SQVTM and ANQGSEA. The V and J genes are TRBV29-1 and TRBJ1-2, with D hard to call. The clonotype originates from a young man in good health. Sample: naive CD4+ T cells from blood. CDR3 region: CSVDTGYGYTF. Written as DNA, the CDR3 is TGCAGCGTTGACACCGGCTATGGCTACACCTTC.